The 22 T cell receptor beta chains listed next were all sequenced from one sample in a study of cytomegalovirus exposure and HLA in healthy donors. PCR primers comprised 60 Vbeta and 13 Jbeta primers. The protocol was immunoSEQ multiplex PCR, while the TCRdb copy is restricted to in-frame clones and leaves out a portion. Its table lists about 54,000 clones. The sequencing sample was made of PBMCs. Receptors originate from a woman aged 40 to 50 in good health and CMV-seronegative.

Turning to this clone: The junction does not match germline at one end; this may be a read error. This rearrangement joins TRBV7-2 to TRBJ2-5, with 9 positions matching TRBD2. CDR1 and CDR2 (germline): SGHTA, FQGNSA. The CDR3 sequence is 14 residues long. CDR3 region: CASSPRGGQKTQYF. CDR3 bases: TGTGCCAGCAGCCCGCGGGGGGGCCAAAAGACCCAGTACTTC. Full variable domain (outside the CDR3, taken from reference TRBV7-2 and TRBJ2-5): GAGVSQSPSNKVTEKGKDVELRCDPISGHTALYWYRQSLGQGLEFLIYFQGNSAPDKSGLPSDRFSAERTGGSVSTLTIQRTQQEDSAVYLCASSPRGGQKTQYFGPGTRLLVL.

The V call is TRBV28, the J call TRBJ2-7, with TRBD1 matching over 9 bases. Trimming removed 6 bases from V and 5 bases from J; junction bases left unmatched: 8. The CDR3 is 14 residues long. Germline-derived CDR1 and CDR2 are MDHEN and SYDVKM. CDR3 coding DNA: TGTGCCAGCAGGTCCGGGACAGGGCGAAACGAGCAGTACTTC. It encodes CASRSGTGRNEQYF.

V usage is TRBV6-1 and J usage is TRBJ1-2, with 8 bases that match TRBD1. CDR1 and CDR2 (germline): MNHNS, SASEGT. This CDR3 region has 14 residues. J gave up 8 bases and V 2 bases, and 7 bases lay outside the gene matches. The CDR3 region is CASSELSDRVGYTF. Written as DNA, the CDR3 is TGTGCCAGCAGTGAATTGTCGGACAGGGTGGGCTACACCTTC.

The chain recombines TRBV28 with TRBJ2-7, with 12 bases lining up with TRBD1. With V trimmed by 10 bases and J by 3 bases, 7 bases remained unmatched. The CDR3 contains 14 residues. CDR1 is MDHEN, CDR2 SYDVKM, per germline. CDR3 region: CAITRDRGLYEQYF. CDR3 sequence (DNA): TGTGCCATCACCCGGGACAGGGGGCTCTACGAGCAGTACTTC.

The rearrangement uses TRBV6-6 and TRBJ2-7; the match to TRBD1 covers 7 bases. Germline V gene sequence: CDR1 MNHNY, CDR2 SVGAGI (reference sequence). The CDR3 spans 15 residues. With V trimmed by 2 bases and J by 3 bases, 7 bases remained unmatched. CDR3 in amino acids: CASSYGQVPDYEQYF. The CDR3 DNA sequence: TGTGCCAGCAGTTACGGACAGGTCCCTGACTACGAGCAGTACTTC.

This chain joins TRBV6-1 and TRBJ1-1; D is undetermined. V lost 4 bases, J lost 2 bases, and 11 bases lay in between. The CDR3 is made up of 14 amino acids. Germline CDR1 reads MNHNS; CDR2 reads SASEGT. CDR3 bases: TGTGCCAGCAGTGGAGCAGGACTAAACACTGAAGCTTTCTTT. It yields the protein CASSGAGLNTEAFF.

The chain has TRBV19 and TRBJ2-5; 8 nucleotides align to TRBD2. The junction had 12 bases not matched to a gene; V was cut back by 2 bases and J by 4 bases. Germline lookup yields CDR1 LNHDA and CDR2 SQIVND (reference sequence). The CDR3 runs to 17 residues. CDR3 amino acids: CASSISGGAGGGETQYF. CDR3 in DNA: TGTGCCAGTAGTATAAGCGGTGGCGCGGGGGGCGGAGAGACCCAGTACTTC.

The V and J genes are TRBV15 and TRBJ1-3; D is unresolved. Trimming left V 2 bases short and J 4 bases short, with 3 bases between. CDR3 length: 12 residues. The germline CDR1 and CDR2 sequences are LNHNV and YYDKDF (reference sequence). The CDR3 loop is CATSRLGNTIYF. CDR3 nucleotides: TGTGCCACCAGCAGACTAGGAAACACCATATATTTT.

The CDR3 region is CSVRGTPNTEAFF. Here the CDR3 DNA reads TGCAGCGTTAGAGGGACACCGAACACTGAAGCTTTCTTT. The chain carries TRBV29-1 and TRBJ1-1, with a weak D call TRBD1 (6 bases). The germline V gene has CDR1 SQVTM and CDR2 ANQGSEA. The CDR3 has 13 residues. V lost 5 bases, J lost 1 base, and 11 bases lay in between. Looking up the rest from reference TRBV29-1 and TRBJ1-1 gives the full variable domain: SAVISQKPSRDICQRGTSLTIQCQVDSQVTMMFWYRQQPGQSLTLIATANQGSEATYESGFVIDKFPISRPNLTFSTLTVSNMSPEDSSIYLCSVRGTPNTEAFFGQGTRLTVV.

This chain joins TRBV7-2 and TRBJ2-3; D is possibly TRBD2 (5 bases). Germline CDR1 reads SGHTA; CDR2 reads FQGNSA. CDR3 size: 14 residues. V lost 5 bases and J 8 bases, leaving 17 bases between the germline ends. The CDR3 sequence is CASSPGLSDGTQYF. The CDR3 DNA sequence: TGTGCCAGCAGCCCCGGACTGTCTGATGGTACGCAGTATTTT.

This sequence joins TRBV27 and TRBJ1-6; the match to TRBD1 covers 7 bases. CDR1 is MNHEY and CDR2 is SMNVEV in the germline V gene (reference sequence). Unmatched junction bases numbered 4, after V lost 6 bases and J lost 8 bases. The CDR3 is made up of 13 amino acids. CDR3 sequence: CASSRDRDSPLHF. DNA for the CDR3: TGTGCCAGCAGCCGGGACAGAGATTCACCCCTCCACTTT.

The V call is TRBV14, the J call TRBJ1-3; D gene uncertain. The CDR3 is made up of 15 amino acids. V was shortened by 5 bases and J by 1 base, with 12 bases between the two germline ends. Germline V gene lookup returns CDR1 SGHDN and CDR2 FVKESK. The CDR3 is CASSALGSSGNTIYF. The CDR3 DNA reads TGTGCCAGCAGCGCTCTAGGGAGTTCTGGAAACACCATATATTTT.

V is TRBV4-3 and J is TRBJ1-6; no reliable D call. Germline CDR1 is LGHNA and CDR2 is YSLEER. Trimming removed 1 base from V and 6 bases from J, with 7 bases in between. This CDR3 is 14 amino acids long. The CDR3 sequence: CASSQVTGNSPLHF. CDR3 in DNA: TGCGCCAGCAGCCAAGTAACCGGTAATTCACCCCTCCACTTT.

CDR3 loop: CASSYSMTGLAAFF. For the CDR3, the DNA is TGTGCCAGCAGTTACTCGATGACAGGGCTTGCGGCTTTCTTT. The V call is TRBV6-6, the J call TRBJ1-1, with 7 positions matching TRBD1. V was clipped by 0 bases and J by 11 bases; unmatched bases: 9. The CDR3 contains 14 residues. The germline CDR1 and CDR2 sequences are MNHNY and SVGAGI (reference sequence).

The chain joins TRBV2 to TRBJ2-1; D is possibly TRBD2 (5 bases). The V gene lost 8 bases and the J gene lost 10 bases, with 24 bases spanning the gap. The CDR3 totals 15 residues. Germline V gives CDR1 SNHLY, CDR2 FYNNEI. Here the CDR3 DNA reads TGTGCCAGCTTCATCTCTACGGGATCTTCGGGGGAGCAGTTCTTC. Encoded protein: CASFISTGSSGEQFF.

The chain combines TRBV7-9 with TRBJ1-6; D gene ambiguous. V was clipped by 4 bases and J by 7 bases, with 8 bases between them. The CDR3 runs to 13 residues. Germline CDR1 reads SEHNR; CDR2 reads FQNEAQ (reference sequence). CDR3 in amino acids: CASSSFQNSPLHF. DNA for the CDR3: TGTGCCAGCAGCTCATTCCAGAATTCACCCCTCCACTTT.

J is TRBJ2-7 and V is TRBV7-2; 11 nucleotides agree with TRBD2. The CDR3 covers 15 residues. The J segment lost 5 bases and the V segment lost 0 bases, leaving 3 bases of the junction unmatched. From germline, CDR1 is SGHTA and CDR2 FQGNSA. The CDR3 loop is CASSLATSGEHEQYF. In DNA form, the CDR3 reads TGTGCCAGCAGCTTAGCGACTAGCGGGGAGCACGAGCAGTACTTC.

J is TRBJ2-7 and V is TRBV9, with D possibly being TRBD2 (5 bases). Per the germline V gene, CDR1 is SGDLS and CDR2 is YYNGEE. The V end lost 0 bases, the J end lost 0 bases, and 10 bases lay between the germline ends. The CDR3 length is 15 residues. The CDR3 DNA follows: TGTGCCAGCAGCGTAGCCGGGGAGAGCTCCTACGAGCAGTACTTC. Protein: CASSVAGESSYEQYF.

V gene TRBV5-1 combines with J gene TRBJ1-3; no firm D call. The V gene's germline CDR1 is SGHRS and CDR2 YFSETQ. Trimming removed 0 bases from V and 1 base from J, with 5 bases in between. The CDR3 length is 14 residues. CDR3 bases: TGCGCCAGCAGCTTGGCAGGATCTGGAAACACCATATATTTT. This encodes CASSLAGSGNTIYF.

The rearrangement uses TRBV5-1 and TRBJ1-2; TRBD1 agrees at 7 bases. Per germline, CDR1 SGHRS and CDR2 YFSETQ. There are 15 residues in the CDR3. J lost 3 bases, V lost 4 bases, and 9 bases had no gene match. The CDR3 nucleotides are TGCGCCAGCAGCGCCCCTGACAGGGTGGACTATGGCTACACCTTC. This encodes CASSAPDRVDYGYTF.

This chain connects TRBV7-2 to TRBJ1-6, with 7 nucleotides matching TRBD1. J lost 11 bases, V lost 1 base, and 11 bases had no gene match. From germline, CDR1 is SGHTA and CDR2 FQGNSA. The CDR3 consists of 16 residues. The CDR3 DNA sequence: TGTGCCAGCAGCTTAGTCCCCGGGACAGATGGAGCACCCCTCCACTTT. It specifies CASSLVPGTDGAPLHF. Full variable domain (remainder filled in from reference TRBV7-2 and TRBJ1-6): GAGVSQSPSNKVTEKGKDVELRCDPISGHTALYWYRQSLGQGLEFLIYFQGNSAPDKSGLPSDRFSAERTGGSVSTLTIQRTQQEDSAVYLCASSLVPGTDGAPLHFGNGTRLTVT.

The chain uses TRBV7-2 and TRBJ2-1; 7 bases match TRBD2. The CDR3 length is 16 residues. V shed 8 bases and J 8 bases; nucleotides not matched to a gene: 18. The germline gives CDR1 SGHTA, CDR2 FQGNSA. For the CDR3, the DNA is TGTGCCAGCTTAACCGACGGGCCTAGCGGAGTGTATGAGCAGTTCTTC. This sequence encodes CASLTDGPSGVYEQFF.